This T cell receptor beta chain was sequenced in a study of vaccination effects on CD4 cells after COVID-19. Study details: Peptides at around 10 ug/ml and IL-2 at 10 IU/ml were added to some 2 million PBMC per well. The study's findings and limits: Convalescent patients were scarce in the study, and it lacked early post-infection timepoints.

Following a roughly ten-day culture, CD4+ T cells were purified. The authors replaced half the medium with IL-2 medium on days 3 and 7. Worth noting for this clone: Its antigen is currently unknown.

The assay was immunoSEQ multiplex PCR, and TCRdb's table has in-frame clones only and misses some. This sample has 45,000 or so clones, with around 74% found just once. Looked up from germline, CDR1 is SGHNT and CDR2 is YYREEE (reference sequence). This CDR3 is 14 amino acids long. Trimming pared 0 bases from V and 6 bases from J, leaving 9 bases between. The TCR comes from a human donor who had a prior SARS-CoV-2 infection. The chain carries TRBV5-4 and TRBJ2-2; D may be TRBD1 (6 bases). Here the sequenced sample was CD4+ T cells from PBMCs cultured without peptide, taken before COVID-19 vaccination. CDR3 amino acids: CASSLDQGPGELFF. Written as DNA, the CDR3 is TGTGCCAGCAGCTTGGATCAGGGGCCCGGGGAGCTGTTTTTT.